This TCR beta chain was profiled in a study of TIL therapy for anti-PD-1-resistant metastatic lung cancer. Between the trimmed V and J ends, which lost 1 base and 2 bases, there was a span of 8 bases. Germline assignment: CDR1 SGHTA and CDR2 FQGNSA. The CDR3 has 14 residues. Time point described: pre-treatment sample, taken before nivolumab and TIL therapy. Enrollment ran from October 2017 to early 2020. This was the immunoSEQ v3 assay. Libraries were sequenced to about 2 million read pairs (survey) or 5-6 million (deep). Measured with immunoSEQ multiplex PCR; TCRdb has only the in-frame clones, and not every one. The sample contains tens of thousands of clones, roughly 84% of which appear only once. This clone has just one count. Its specificity is not known. Overall study results and limits: Treatment-naive, never-smoker and oncogene-addicted patients were overrepresented in this highly selected cohort.

The V call is TRBV7-2, the J call TRBJ1-1; D gene unclear. The source of this sequence is a person aged 25 to 80 with non-small cell lung cancer. The sequences come from blood, collected at baseline. CDR3 sequence reads: CASSLGNRNTEAFF. The CDR3, as DNA: TGTGCCAGCAGCTTAGGTAACAGAAACACTGAAGCTTTCTTT.